This TCR beta chain is drawn from a study of cytomegalovirus exposure and HLA in healthy donors. Primers for the PCR totalled 60 Vbeta and 13 Jbeta. The data were produced by immunoSEQ multiplex PCR, yet TCRdb's version contains in-frame clones alone and is incomplete. The sample has around 90,000 clones, under 90% seen once; the top ten hold 3% to 4%. The V gene's germline CDR1 is MDHEN and CDR2 SYDVKM. The germline V and J ends were trimmed by 6 bases and 6 bases, with 14 bases remaining between them. The CDR3 spans 13 residues. Of note for this clone: Its target is not known.

The study's findings and limits: Follow-up analysis found HLA locus-dependent TCR association rates, highest for DRB1 and lowest for HLA-C. Later work showed greater clonal expansion in HLA-associated TCR beta chains than in equally common others.

The TCR comes from a man aged 50-59 years in good health and CMV-seronegative. The sample consisted of PBMCs. V usage is TRBV28 and J usage is TRBJ1-1; D is unresolved. In DNA form, the CDR3 reads TGTGCCAGCAGAACCTCCGGGAGGGCTGAAGCTTTCTTT. Its protein product is CASRTSGRAEAFF.